The 11 T cell receptor beta chains below come from one sample, sequenced in a study of chemoradiotherapy in HPV16-positive cancers (dated by TCRdb to about 2022). Library method: the immunoSEQ multiplex PCR assay. TCRdb took over this immuneACCESS table, retaining in-frame rearrangements with V and J assigned. Such tables are incomplete; in checked studies, under half of the missing clones stem from an unresolved V gene, and the remainder is unexplained. Across this sample there are 1,500 to 2,000 clones, with 60% to 80% seen only once. 9.8% of the sample is held by the ten biggest clonotypes. Sequenced here: tumor tissue, sampled from a patient who underwent chemoradiotherapy. Receptors were obtained from a human donor with HPV-associated anogenital cancer.

This rearrangement joins TRBV5-6 to TRBJ2-2; 12 nucleotides match TRBD1. This CDR3 has 16 amino acids. In germline, CDR1 is SGHDT, CDR2 YYEEEE. V lost 0 bases to trimming and J lost 4 bases; unmatched junction nucleotides: 1. The CDR3 DNA sequence: TGTGCCAGCAGCTTGGCGGGACAGGGGGCCACCGGGGAGCTGTTTTTT. Translation: CASSLAGQGATGELFF.

This clone was picked up a small number of times. The rearrangement links TRBV5-1 to TRBJ2-7, with D perhaps TRBD2 (6 bases). The germline V gene encodes CDR1 SGHRS and CDR2 YFSETQ. Trimming removed 0 bases from V and 2 bases from J, with 9 bases in between. The CDR3 spans 14 residues. In nucleotides, the CDR3 is TGCGCCAGCAGCTTGGTGGCGGGACCCTACGAGCAGTACTTC. This encodes CASSLVAGPYEQYF.

The chain uses TRBV2 and TRBJ1-1, with D possibly being TRBD1 (6 bases). Per the germline V gene, CDR1 is SNHLY and CDR2 is FYNNEI. Trimming pared 4 bases from V and 0 bases from J, leaving 9 bases between. The CDR3 extends over 14 amino acids. As DNA, the CDR3 is TGTGCCAGCAGTGTAACAGGGATGAACACTGAAGCTTTCTTT. This translates into CASSVTGMNTEAFF. The whole variable domain, remainder taken from reference TRBV2 and TRBJ1-1, is EPEVTQTPSHQVTQMGQEVILRCVPISNHLYFYWYRQILGQKVEFLVSFYNNEISEKSEIFDDQFSVERPDGSNFTLKIRSTKLEDSAMYFCASSVTGMNTEAFFGQGTRLTVV.

The chain is built from TRBV28 and TRBJ1-1; D possibly corresponds to TRBD1 (6 bases). The CDR3 contains 13 residues. Trimming left V 5 bases short and J 7 bases short, with 14 bases between. Per germline, CDR1 MDHEN and CDR2 SYDVKM. The CDR3 here is CASSLTGKGEAFF. The CDR3 coding sequence is TGTGCCAGCAGTCTGACAGGAAAGGGTGAAGCTTTCTTT.

The gene calls are TRBV9 and TRBJ2-2; TRBD2 aligns across 7 bases. Germline-derived CDR1 and CDR2 are SGDLS and YYNGEE. Trimming at V came to 3 bases and at J to 4 bases, leaving 6 bases not matched to a gene. The CDR3 has 15 amino acids. The CDR3 DNA reads TGTGCCAGCAGCGAGGGAGGGCCGGGCACCGGGGAGCTGTTTTTT. It encodes CASSEGGPGTGELFF. The whole variable domain, filled in from reference TRBV9 and TRBJ2-2, reads DSGVTQTPKHLITATGQRVTLRCSPRSGDLSVYWYQQSLDQGLQFLIQYYNGEERAKGNILERFSAQQFPDLHSELNLSSLELGDSALYFCASSEGGPGTGELFFGEGSRLTVL.

The chain has TRBV4-2 and TRBJ1-4; TRBD1 might be the D (5 bases). V dropped 4 bases and J dropped 5 bases, with 8 bases sitting between them. The germline V gene has CDR1 LGHNA and CDR2 YNFKEQ. The CDR3 sequence is 13 residues long. The CDR3 sequence is CASSLRGNEKLFF. Here the CDR3 DNA reads TGTGCCAGCAGCCTTCGGGGGAATGAAAAACTGTTTTTT.

The V and J genes are TRBV29-1 and TRBJ2-2; maybe TRBD2 (6 bases). The CDR3 runs to 14 residues. Trimming removed 3 bases from V and 6 bases from J, with 14 bases in between. The germline V gene encodes CDR1 SQVTM and CDR2 ANQGSEA. The CDR3 nucleotides read TGCAGCGTTGACTCGGGAGTGTTAGCCGGGGAGCTGTTTTTT. Protein sequence: CSVDSGVLAGELFF.

The table lists this clone with a few counts. The genes are TRBV2 and TRBJ1-2; 8 nucleotides line up with TRBD1. Looked up from germline, CDR1 is SNHLY and CDR2 is FYNNEI. V was pared by 0 bases and J by 11 bases, with 11 bases of the junction left unmatched. CDR3 length: 15 amino acids. CDR3 DNA: TGTGCCAGCAGTGAAGCCCGGGCAGGGGGCGCCGCGTACACCTTC. Translating it yields CASSEARAGGAAYTF.

The chain carries TRBV10-1 and TRBJ2-3; 8 nucleotides agree with TRBD1. V trimming: 6 bases; J trimming: 8 bases; junction bases outside the gene matches: 16. Germline CDR1 WNHNN, CDR2 SYGVQD (reference sequence). CDR3 length equals 16 residues. The CDR3: CASSDDRGQGLGTQYF. The CDR3 DNA follows: TGCGCCAGCAGCGACGACAGGGGCCAAGGATTGGGTACGCAGTATTTT.

This clone has more than one count but fewer than ten. The rearrangement links TRBV29-1 to TRBJ1-1; D is ambiguous. Per the germline V gene, CDR1 is SQVTM and CDR2 is ANQGSEA. This CDR3 region has 12 residues. The ends were cut back, 2 bases at V and 4 bases at J, with 8 bases in the middle. CDR3 sequence: CSVEQLGTEAFF. The CDR3 DNA sequence: TGCAGCGTTGAACAGCTTGGCACTGAAGCTTTCTTT.

The rearrangement joins TRBV7-9 to TRBJ2-7; no firm D call. V lost 3 bases, J lost 6 bases, and 9 bases lay in between. Germline CDR1 SEHNR, CDR2 FQNEAQ (reference sequence). The CDR3 has 12 amino acids. The CDR3 region is CASSFANREQYF. The CDR3 coding sequence is TGTGCCAGCAGCTTTGCAAATCGCGAGCAGTACTTC.